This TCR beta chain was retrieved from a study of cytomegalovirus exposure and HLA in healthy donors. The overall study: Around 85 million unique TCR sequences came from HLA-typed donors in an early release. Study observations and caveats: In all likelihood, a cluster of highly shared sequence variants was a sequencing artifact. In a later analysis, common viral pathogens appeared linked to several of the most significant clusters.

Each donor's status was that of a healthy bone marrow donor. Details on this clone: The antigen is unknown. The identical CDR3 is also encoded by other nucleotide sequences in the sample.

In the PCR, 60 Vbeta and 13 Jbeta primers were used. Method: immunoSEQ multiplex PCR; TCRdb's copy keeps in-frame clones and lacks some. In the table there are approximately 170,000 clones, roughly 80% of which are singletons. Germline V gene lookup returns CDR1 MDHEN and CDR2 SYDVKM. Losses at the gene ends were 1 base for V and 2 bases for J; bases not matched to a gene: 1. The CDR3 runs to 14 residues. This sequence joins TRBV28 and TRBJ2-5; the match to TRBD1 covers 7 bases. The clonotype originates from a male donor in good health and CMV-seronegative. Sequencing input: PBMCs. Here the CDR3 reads CASSLLQGQETQYF. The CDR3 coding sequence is TGTGCCAGCAGTTTATTACAGGGGCAAGAGACCCAGTACTTC.